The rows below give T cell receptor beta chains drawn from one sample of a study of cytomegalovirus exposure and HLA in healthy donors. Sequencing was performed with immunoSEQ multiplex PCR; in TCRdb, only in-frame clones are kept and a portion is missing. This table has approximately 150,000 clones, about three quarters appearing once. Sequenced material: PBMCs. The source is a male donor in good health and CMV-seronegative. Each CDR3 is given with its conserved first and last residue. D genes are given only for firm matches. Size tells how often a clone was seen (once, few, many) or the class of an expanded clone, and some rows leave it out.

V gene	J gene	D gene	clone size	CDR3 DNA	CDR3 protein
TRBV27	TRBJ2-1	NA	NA	TGTGCCAGCAGTTTATATCGAGACTACAATGAGCAGTTCTTC	CASSLYRDYNEQFF
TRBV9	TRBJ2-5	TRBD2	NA	TGTGCCAGCAGCCTTAGCGGGAGGGCGGAGACCCAGTACTTC	CASSLSGRAETQYF
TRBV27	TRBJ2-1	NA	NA	TGTGCCAGCACTCGGGGGCCTAGCGGCTACAATGAGCAGTTCTTC	CASTRGPSGYNEQFF
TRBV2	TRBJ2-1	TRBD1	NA	TGTGCCAGCAAACTTGGACAGGGGACGTCAAATATTTACAATGAGCAGTTCTTC	CASKLGQGTSNIYNEQFF
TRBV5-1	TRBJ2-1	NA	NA	TGCGCCAGCAAAGGAGGCGGGTCCGGCTCCTACAATGAGCAGTTCTTC	CASKGGGSGSYNEQFF
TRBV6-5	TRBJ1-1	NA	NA	TGTGCCAGCAGTTACGTTGGGGGCAACACTGAAGCTTTCTTT	CASSYVGGNTEAFF
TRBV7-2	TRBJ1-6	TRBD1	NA	TGTGCCAGCAGCTTAGATCCCAGGGGGCGGAATTCACCCCTCCACTTT	CASSLDPRGRNSPLHF
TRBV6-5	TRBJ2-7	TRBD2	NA	TGTGCCAGCAGTTCCCCGTTTGGCGGGAGGGCTAACGAGCAGTACTTC	CASSSPFGGRANEQYF
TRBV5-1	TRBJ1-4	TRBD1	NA	TGCGCCAGCAGCTTGGCGGGACAGCAGGACGAAAAACTGTTTTTT	CASSLAGQQDEKLFF
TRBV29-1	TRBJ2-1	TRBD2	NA	TGCAGCGTTGAAGGGGTGCGCGGGGGGATCTCCTACAATGAGCAGTTCTTC	CSVEGVRGGISYNEQFF
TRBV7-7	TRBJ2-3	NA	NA	TGTGCCAGCAGCCCTCAGGGCGGGGGCACAGATACGCAGTATTTT	CASSPQGGGTDTQYF
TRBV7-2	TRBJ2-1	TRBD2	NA	TGTGCCAGCAGCCCGGGGGGGAACTCCTACAATGAGCAGTTCTTC	CASSPGGNSYNEQFF
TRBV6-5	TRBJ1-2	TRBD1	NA	TGTGCCAGCAGTCGACAGGGCGATGGCTACACCTTC	CASSRQGDGYTF
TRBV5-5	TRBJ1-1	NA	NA	TGTGCCAGCAGCTTCGGGAACACTGAAGCTTTCTTT	CASSFGNTEAFF
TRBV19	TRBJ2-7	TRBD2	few	TGTGCCAGTAGTACCACTAGCGGTCCAGCCTACGAGCAGTACTTC	CASSTTSGPAYEQYF
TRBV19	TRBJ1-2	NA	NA	TGTGCCAGTAGTCCAACCTGGGGGGGGCTGGACTATGGCTACACCTTC	CASSPTWGGLDYGYTF
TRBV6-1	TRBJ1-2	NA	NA	TGTGCCAGCAGTGAAGCGTTGCCAGTCTATGGCTACACCTTC	CASSEALPVYGYTF
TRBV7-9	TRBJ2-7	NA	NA	TGTGCCAGCACCTCCGGCGGAGTCTACGAGCAGTACTTC	CASTSGGVYEQYF
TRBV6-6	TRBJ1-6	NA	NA	TGTGCCAGCCAGAGGTACAGGTTAAATTCACCCCTCCACTTT	CASQRYRLNSPLHF
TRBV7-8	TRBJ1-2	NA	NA	TGTGCCAGCAGCTTAGCGCACAGTGCAAACTATGGCTACACCTTC	CASSLAHSANYGYTF
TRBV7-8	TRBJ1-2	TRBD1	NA	TGTGCCAGCAGCTTAGGAGGGACAGGGTACTATGGCTACACCTTC	CASSLGGTGYYGYTF
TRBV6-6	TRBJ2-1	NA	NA	TGTGCCAGCAACCAGGACTATGAGCAGTTCTTC	CASNQDYEQFF
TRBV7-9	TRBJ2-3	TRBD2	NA	TGTTCCAGCAGCTTAGTAGTTGGGACTAGCTTGAATACGCAGTATTTT	CSSSLVVGTSLNTQYF
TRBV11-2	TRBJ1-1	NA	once	TGTGCCAGCAGCTTACGCGCCAACACTGAAGCTTTCTTT	CASSLRANTEAFF
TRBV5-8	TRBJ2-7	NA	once	TGTGCCAGCAGCTTGGCGGGAGCAACCTACGAGCAGTACTTC	CASSLAGATYEQYF
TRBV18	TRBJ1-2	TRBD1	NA	TGTGCCAGCTCACCCGACAGGGTCCTTGGCTACACCTTC	CASSPDRVLGYTF
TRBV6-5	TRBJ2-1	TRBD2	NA	TGTGCCAGCAGCCCGGGACTAGCGGGGCCAAGTGAGCAGTTCTTC	CASSPGLAGPSEQFF
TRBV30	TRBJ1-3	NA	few	TGTGCCTGGAGCCCCCGGGGAGGTTTTCTCTCTGGAAACACCATATATTTT	CAWSPRGGFLSGNTIYF
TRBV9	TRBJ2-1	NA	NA	TGTGCCAGCAGTTATGACTATTACAATGAGCAGTTCTTC	CASSYDYYNEQFF
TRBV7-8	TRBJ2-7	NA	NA	TGTGCCAGCAGCTTAGGGGTCAGGGGGGAGGAGTCCTCCTACGAGCAGTACTTC	CASSLGVRGEESSYEQYF
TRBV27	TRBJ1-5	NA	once	TGTGCCAGCAGCCCCGCCGCAGATTATAGCAATCAGCCCCAGCATTTT	CASSPAADYSNQPQHF
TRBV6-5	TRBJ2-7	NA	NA	TGTGCCAGCAGTTACGCCCGGCAGGGAACATCCTACGAGCAGTACTTC	CASSYARQGTSYEQYF
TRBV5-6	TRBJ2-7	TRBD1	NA	TGTGCCAGCAGCTGGGGACAGACTACATGGGGCGAGCAGTACTTC	CASSWGQTTWGEQYF
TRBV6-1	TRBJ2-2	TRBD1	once	TGTGCCAGCAGTTGGACAGGGGGGGGCACCGGGGAGCTGTTTTTT	CASSWTGGGTGELFF
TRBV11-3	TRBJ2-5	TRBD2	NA	TGTGCCAGCAGCAGACGGGAGGAAGAGACCCAGTACTTC	CASSRREEETQYF
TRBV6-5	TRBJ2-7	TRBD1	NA	TGTGCCAGCAGTTACGGGACAGGGTATTCCTACGAGCAGTACTTC	CASSYGTGYSYEQYF
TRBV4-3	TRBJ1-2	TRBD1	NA	TGCGCCAGCAGCCAAGGACTGGACAGGTCTGGCTACACCTTC	CASSQGLDRSGYTF
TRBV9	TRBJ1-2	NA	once	TGTGCCAGCAGCACCCGAGGGACATGGGATGGCTACACCTTC	CASSTRGTWDGYTF
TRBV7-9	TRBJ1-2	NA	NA	TGTGCCAGCAGCTTCACAAGGGACACAACCTATGGCTACACCTTC	CASSFTRDTTYGYTF
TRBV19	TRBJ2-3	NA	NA	TGTGCCAGTAGCGACAGGAGCACAGATACGCAGTATTTT	CASSDRSTDTQYF
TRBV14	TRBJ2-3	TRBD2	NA	TGTGCCAGCAGCCCGGCGGGACTACAGTTCACAGATACGCAGTATTTT	CASSPAGLQFTDTQYF
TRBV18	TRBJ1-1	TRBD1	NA	TGTGCCAGCTCCCCTTTGGAGGGACAGGTAAACATTGAAGCTTTCTTT	CASSPLEGQVNIEAFF